Following are 15 T cell receptor beta chains from one sample sequenced in a study of CD8+CD57+ T cells in acquired aplastic anemia. The study profiled TCR beta VDJ and CDR3 using genomic DNA as template. MiXCR was run by TCRdb on the reads, yielding one entry per CDR3 protein. The sample lists about 170,000 distinct CDR3 sequences, around 60% occurring once. Sequenced input: sorted CD4+, CD8+, or CD8+CD57+ T cells (not recorded which) from PBMCs. The origin of the receptors is a human donor in good health.

This clonotype has ten or more counts. This chain joins TRBV6-5 and TRBJ1-5; 9 bases are a match to TRBD1. Per germline, CDR1 MNHEY and CDR2 SVGAGI. V shed 6 bases and J 4 bases; nucleotides not matched to a gene: 4. The CDR3 runs 14 residues. The CDR3 coding sequence is TGTGCCAGCAGAGACGGACAGGGGAATCAGCCCCAGCATTTT. Its translation: CASRDGQGNQPQHF.

This clonotype was found a few times. The V gene is TRBV19, the J gene TRBJ2-5; D is unclear. Germline V gives CDR1 LNHDA, CDR2 SQIVND (reference sequence). The CDR3 loop spans 12 amino acids. The V end lost 8 bases, the J end lost 4 bases, and 11 bases lay between the germline ends. The CDR3 region is CASSRAGETQYF. CDR3 DNA: TGTGCCAGTTCAAGGGCTGGAGAGACCCAGTACTTC.

This rearrangement joins TRBV7-9 to TRBJ2-5; D ambiguous. V lost 5 bases to trimming and J lost 5 bases, with 6 bases between them. This CDR3 spans 11 amino acids. Germline values: CDR1 SEHNR, CDR2 FQNEAQ (reference sequence). The DNA of the CDR3 is TGTGCCAGCAGCCAGCTCGAGACCCAGTACTTC. It translates to CASSQLETQYF.

CDR3 residues: CASSQGGGGLYYEQYF. The CDR3 DNA sequence: TGCGCCAGCAGCCAAGGGGGAGGGGGACTTTACTACGAGCAGTACTTC. The chain joins TRBV4-3 to TRBJ2-7; D is perhaps TRBD2 (7 bases). V was shortened by 1 base and J by 3 bases, with 16 bases between the two germline ends. Germline CDR1 is LGHNA and CDR2 is YSLEER. The CDR3 has 16 residues.

This clonotype was seen at least ten times. The rearrangement joins TRBV27 to TRBJ2-7; no reliable D call. CDR1 and CDR2 (germline): MNHEY, SMNVEV (reference sequence). The CDR3 is 13 amino acids. Trimming took 5 bases from V and 2 from J, leaving 10 bases between them. CDR3 sequence reads: CASSPTEAYEQYF. As DNA, the CDR3 is TGTGCCAGCAGTCCGACTGAAGCCTACGAGCAGTACTTC.

This clonotype was picked up many times. This chain connects TRBV10-1 to TRBJ1-2; D gene unclear. Per germline, CDR1 WNHNN and CDR2 SYGVQD (reference sequence). CDR3 length: 13 amino acids. V was pared by 7 bases and J by 4 bases, with 13 bases between. The CDR3 reads CASILGDLYGYTF. CDR3 DNA: TGCGCCAGCATCCTGGGAGACCTCTATGGCTACACCTTC.

The chain combines TRBV10-3 with TRBJ1-3, with 8 bases aligning to TRBD1. J lost 4 bases, V lost 3 bases, and 5 bases had no gene match. Germline lookup yields CDR1 ENHRY and CDR2 SYGVKD. The CDR3 covers 15 residues. The CDR3 coding sequence is TGTGCCATCAGTGACCAACAGGGGGGCGGAAACACCATATATTTT. Its translation: CAISDQQGGGNTIYF.

To note about this clonotype: A much more abundant neighbour one base away suggests this may be a read error. In DNA form, the CDR3 reads TGTGTCAGCAGAGAAGGACCGGGACAGGGACCCTACGAGCAGTACTTC. It specifies CVSREGPGQGPYEQYF. J is TRBJ2-7 and V is TRBV6-1, with 9 bases fitting TRBD1. The CDR3 extends over 16 amino acids. Per the germline V gene, CDR1 is MNHNS and CDR2 is SASEGT.

This clonotype has just one count. The rearrangement links TRBV5-4 to TRBJ1-4, with TRBD1 matching over 7 bases. Losses at the gene ends were 4 bases for V and 4 bases for J; bases not matched to a gene: 4. The CDR3 runs to 14 residues. Looked up from germline, CDR1 is SGHNT and CDR2 is YYREEE (reference sequence). The DNA for the CDR3 is TGTGCCAGCAGCCCACAGGGGCGTAATGAAAAACTGTTTTTT. Residues: CASSPQGRNEKLFF.

This chain links TRBV7-2 with TRBJ2-2; TRBD2 aligns across 7 bases. The V segment lost 7 bases and the J segment 0 bases; nucleotides outside the gene matches: 5. CDR1 and CDR2 (germline): SGHTA, FQGNSA. The CDR3 sequence is 15 residues long. CDR3 DNA: TGTGCCAGCACTCGCGGGGGTTCGAACACCGGGGAGCTGTTTTTT. The encoded protein is CASTRGGSNTGELFF.

This clonotype has only a few counts. CDR3: CSGGTGTEQYF. DNA for the CDR3: TGCAGCGGAGGGACAGGGACCGAGCAGTACTTC. This chain connects TRBV20-1 to TRBJ2-7; 9 bases align to TRBD1. This CDR3 contains 11 residues. Germline assignment: CDR1 DFQATT and CDR2 SNEGSKA (reference sequence).

Only one count was recorded for this clonotype. The chain combines TRBV19 with TRBJ1-5; 8 bases fit TRBD1. The CDR3 sequence is 16 residues long. Germline-derived CDR1 and CDR2 are LNHDA and SQIVND (reference sequence). With V trimmed by 6 bases and J by 9 bases, 16 bases remained unmatched. CDR3 sequence reads: CASSFSGTGGVWPQHF. DNA for the CDR3: TGTGCCAGTAGCTTCTCCGGGACAGGCGGAGTTTGGCCCCAGCATTTT.

V usage is TRBV29-1 and J usage is TRBJ2-7, with D possibly matching TRBD2 (6 bases). The ends were cut back, 7 bases at V and 3 bases at J, with 16 bases in the middle. Per the germline V gene, CDR1 is SQVTM and CDR2 is ANQGSEA. CDR3 length: 13 amino acids. As DNA, the CDR3 is TGCAGCGCCGGAGGGGACGATCTCTACGAGCAGTACTTC. This sequence encodes CSAGGDDLYEQYF.

This clonotype was detected only once. This chain uses TRBV2 with TRBJ2-7, with 7 bases aligning to TRBD2. Germline values: CDR1 SNHLY, CDR2 FYNNEI. J lost 3 bases, V lost 7 bases, and 6 bases had no gene match. The CDR3 covers 13 residues. CDR3 protein: CASIGGGYYEQYF. Here the CDR3 DNA reads TGTGCCAGCATAGGCGGGGGTTACTACGAGCAGTACTTC.

V gene TRBV15 combines with J gene TRBJ2-1; D uncertain. CDR3 length: 13 amino acids. V lost 3 bases and J 4 bases, leaving 7 bases between the germline ends. CDR1 and CDR2 (germline): LNHNV, YYDKDF (reference sequence). The CDR3 is CATSRETYNEQFF. CDR3 bases: TGTGCCACCAGCAGGGAGACGTACAATGAGCAGTTCTTC. The complete variable domain, with remaining parts taken from reference TRBV15 and TRBJ2-1, reads DAMVIQNPRYQVTQFGKPVTLSCSQTLNHNVMYWYQQKSSQAPKLLFHYYDKDFNNEADTPDNFQSRRPNTSFCFLDIRSPGLGDTAMYLCATSRETYNEQFFGPGTRLTVL.